What follows are 30 T cell receptor beta chains derived from one specimen sequenced in a study of persistence of HIV-infected CD4 T cells. This nonspecific control used anti-CD3/anti-CD28 bead stimulation of CD4+ T cells. Responding CD4+ T cells were sorted by upregulation of both CD40 ligand and CD69. Antigens for these TCRs are unknown. The immunoSEQ assay was version 4, run in survey mode. Libraries were prepared by immunoSEQ multiplex PCR; TCRdb keeps only in-frame clonotypes and omits some of them. The data contain about 47,000 clones, approximately 93% of them singletons. The sequencing here drew on CD4+ T cells sorted from PBMCs after roughly 19-hour stimulation, taken from a patient who received antiretroviral therapy. The source is an adult man with HIV who was CMV-seropositive.

The rearrangement links TRBV10-3 to TRBJ2-2, with D possibly being TRBD2 (6 bases). Germline values: CDR1 ENHRY, CDR2 SYGVKD. CDR3 size: 15 residues. The ends were cut back, 0 bases at V and 6 bases at J, with 11 bases in the middle. CDR3: CAISESSGLPGELFF. CDR3 nucleotide sequence: TGTGCCATCAGTGAGTCTAGCGGATTACCCGGGGAGCTGTTTTTT.

The chain has TRBV10-3 and TRBJ2-1, with D hard to call. Germline V gene lookup returns CDR1 ENHRY and CDR2 SYGVKD. The germline V and J ends were trimmed by 4 bases and 7 bases, with 20 bases remaining between them. The CDR3 loop spans 16 amino acids. Written as DNA, the CDR3 is TGTGCCATCAGTGTGTTGCCGTCACCCCTAGGAAATGAGCAGTTCTTC. The encoded protein is CAISVLPSPLGNEQFF.

This rearrangement joins TRBV19 to TRBJ1-3, with 7 bases lining up with TRBD1. Per the germline V gene, CDR1 is LNHDA and CDR2 is SQIVND (reference sequence). With V trimmed by 7 bases and J by 3 bases, 6 bases remained unmatched. The CDR3 loop spans 14 amino acids. CDR3 bases: TGTGCCAGTACCCCAGGGGGATATGGAAACACCATATATTTT. As protein: CASTPGGYGNTIYF.

The chain links TRBV5-1 to TRBJ2-7; 9 nucleotides agree with TRBD1. The germline gives CDR1 SGHRS, CDR2 YFSETQ. The length of the CDR3 is 14 residues. V shed 2 bases, J shed 6 bases, and the junction held 6 bases outside the gene matches. The CDR3 DNA follows: TGCGCCAGCAGCTTACCGGGACAGGGTTCCGAGCAGTACTTC. This gives the protein CASSLPGQGSEQYF. Drawing the rest from reference TRBV5-1 and TRBJ2-7, the complete variable domain is KAGVTQTPRYLIKTRGQQVTLSCSPISGHRSVSWYQQTPGQGLQFLFEYFSETQRNKGNFPGRFSGRQFSNSRSEMNVSTLELGDSALYLCASSLPGQGSEQYFGPGTRLTVT.

This sequence joins TRBV27 and TRBJ2-7; possibly TRBD2 for D (5 bases). The CDR3 has 17 residues. The germline V gene encodes CDR1 MNHEY and CDR2 SMNVEV (reference sequence). V was shortened by 1 base and J by 3 bases, with 19 bases between the two germline ends. The CDR3 sequence is CASSLWRPPRQNYEQYF. The CDR3 nucleotides are TGTGCCAGCAGTTTATGGAGGCCCCCGAGGCAAAACTACGAGCAGTACTTC.

Regarding this clone: Other DNA sequences from this sample encode an identical CDR3 as well. The CDR3 is CASSLAGVSTDTQYF. The CDR3 region has the DNA TGCGCCAGCAGCTTGGCGGGGGTCTCCACAGATACGCAGTATTTT. V gene TRBV5-1 combines with J gene TRBJ2-3; D perhaps matches TRBD2 (6 bases). The CDR3 is 15 amino acids. Trimming pared 0 bases from V and 2 bases from J, leaving 10 bases between. Germline-derived CDR1 and CDR2 are SGHRS and YFSETQ.

This clone has only one observation. The V and J genes are TRBV6-1 and TRBJ1-1, with D tentatively TRBD1 (6 bases). Germline CDR1 MNHNS, CDR2 SASEGT. This CDR3 spans 14 amino acids. Trimming cost V 5 bases and J 5 bases, with 15 bases left between them. Here the CDR3 reads CASSPPGGRTEAFF. The CDR3 bases are TGTGCCAGCAGTCCCCCGGGGGGGCGGACTGAAGCTTTCTTT.

The chain combines TRBV5-1 with TRBJ2-3, with 8 bases fitting TRBD1. The CDR3 loop spans 15 amino acids. V trimming: 7 bases; J trimming: 5 bases; junction bases outside the gene matches: 12. CDR1 is SGHRS and CDR2 is YFSETQ in the germline V gene. The CDR3 nucleotides read TGCGCCAGCCGGCCATCGGGGACAGGAGTAGATACGCAGTATTTT. Encoded protein: CASRPSGTGVDTQYF.

The chain joins TRBV5-1 to TRBJ2-1, with D unresolved. The CDR3 runs 15 residues. Per the germline V gene, CDR1 is SGHRS and CDR2 is YFSETQ. V dropped 4 bases and J dropped 6 bases, with 17 bases sitting between them. The CDR3 here is CASSPQVGFGNEQFF. CDR3 sequence (DNA): TGCGCCAGCAGCCCTCAAGTAGGGTTCGGCAATGAGCAGTTCTTC.

V gene TRBV7-2 combines with J gene TRBJ2-3; no definite D call. The germline V gene has CDR1 SGHTA and CDR2 FQGNSA. The CDR3 is 16 amino acids. Trimming pared 1 base from V and 2 bases from J, leaving 13 bases between. This chain's CDR3 is CASSLGSHYLTDTQYF. For the CDR3, the DNA is TGTGCCAGCAGCTTAGGGTCGCATTATCTCACAGATACGCAGTATTTT.

V usage is TRBV3-1 (or the pseudogene TRBV3-2) and J usage is TRBJ1-5; weak D call: TRBD1 (5 bases). Trimming pared 5 bases from V and 7 bases from J, leaving 18 bases between. CDR3 length equals 15 residues. Germline V gene data show CDR1 as LGHDT and CDR2 as YNNKEL (reference sequence). This CDR3 is CASSEARGYGQPQHF. The CDR3 DNA is TGTGCCAGCAGCGAGGCGAGGGGCTATGGACAGCCCCAGCATTTT.

This chain uses TRBV3-1 (or the pseudogene TRBV3-2) with TRBJ2-1; possibly TRBD1 or TRBD2 for D (7 bases each). The V gene lost 2 bases and the J gene lost 5 bases, with 25 bases spanning the gap. The CDR3 consists of 19 residues. Germline V gene data show CDR1 as LGHDT and CDR2 as YNNKEL (reference sequence). The CDR3 here is CASSQTAGGAPYLNNEQFF. CDR3 in DNA: TGTGCCAGCAGCCAAACGGCAGGGGGGGCCCCCTACCTAAACAATGAGCAGTTCTTC.

The CDR3 is CASSQGTGSSYEQYF. CDR3 DNA: TGTGCCAGCAGCCAAGGGACAGGGAGCTCCTACGAGCAGTACTTC. The V gene is TRBV4-2, the J gene TRBJ2-7; 8 bases line up with TRBD1. Germline assignment: CDR1 LGHNA and CDR2 YNFKEQ. This CDR3 spans 15 amino acids. Unmatched junction bases numbered 2, after V lost 1 base and J lost 0 bases.

The chain recombines TRBV9 with TRBJ1-5; the D is unclear. CDR1 SGDLS and CDR2 YYNGEE come from the germline V gene. V was pared by 0 bases and J by 1 base, with 2 bases between. CDR3 length: 13 residues. Here the CDR3 DNA reads TGTGCCAGCAGCGTAGAGAGCAATCAGCCCCAGCATTTT. Its protein is CASSVESNQPQHF.

V usage is TRBV29-1 and J usage is TRBJ2-1, with a weak D call TRBD1 (5 bases). V was shortened by 3 bases and J by 8 bases, with 11 bases between the two germline ends. Germline CDR1 SQVTM, CDR2 ANQGSEA. This CDR3 has 12 amino acids. In DNA, the CDR3 is TGCAGCGTTGATCGACAGTCGCATGAGCAGTTCTTC. Its translation: CSVDRQSHEQFF.

This clone came up a few times. This chain uses TRBV28 with TRBJ2-5, with no clear D. V lost 4 bases, J lost 5 bases, and 17 bases lay in between. Germline assignment: CDR1 MDHEN and CDR2 SYDVKM. This CDR3 has 15 residues. As DNA, the CDR3 is TGTGCCAGCAGTTCCCTTATAAGGGAAAGGGAGACCCAGTACTTC. Amino acid sequence: CASSSLIRERETQYF.

The chain couples TRBV19 to TRBJ2-2; D not certain. There are 17 residues in the CDR3. V was cut by 7 bases and J by 3 bases, with 21 bases left in between. Germline V gene data show CDR1 as LNHDA and CDR2 as SQIVND (reference sequence). CDR3 region: CASTLSKGRMYTGELFF. Here the CDR3 DNA reads TGTGCCAGTACCCTTTCAAAGGGAAGGATGTACACCGGGGAGCTGTTTTTT.

Here the CDR3 reads CASSQPDREVEAFF. The CDR3 coding sequence is TGTGCCAGCAGCCAACCTGACAGGGAGGTTGAAGCTTTCTTT. The chain has TRBV4-2 and TRBJ1-1, with 7 bases lining up with TRBD1. V trimming: 2 bases; J trimming: 7 bases; junction bases outside the gene matches: 7. CDR1 is LGHNA and CDR2 is YNFKEQ in the germline V gene. There are 14 residues in the CDR3.

CDR3 sequence (DNA): TGTGCCAGCAGCGCCGGGCCGTCCTACGAGCAGTACTTC. Encoded protein: CASSAGPSYEQYF. V gene TRBV7-2 combines with J gene TRBJ2-7; unclear D gene. V gave up 5 bases and J gave up 1 base, with 9 bases separating them. This CDR3 has 13 residues. Germline V gene sequence: CDR1 SGHTA, CDR2 FQGNSA.

The J gene is TRBJ2-7, the V gene TRBV5-1; no clear D. The germline gives CDR1 SGHRS, CDR2 YFSETQ. CDR3 length: 13 amino acids. V dropped 5 bases and J dropped 2 bases, with 11 bases sitting between them. The CDR3 DNA reads TGCGCCAGCAGTGACCCGGGCGCCTACGAGCAGTACTTC. Amino acids: CASSDPGAYEQYF.

Only one count was recorded for this clone. Other DNA sequences from this sample encode an identical CDR3 as well. The genes are TRBV28 and TRBJ1-2, with TRBD1 identical over 11 bases. Trimming cost V 8 bases and J 3 bases; bases outside gene matches: 5. CDR1 is MDHEN and CDR2 is SYDVKM in the germline V gene. CDR3 size: 14 residues. The CDR3 region is CASFGTGGDYGYTF. In DNA, the CDR3 is TGTGCCAGCTTCGGGACAGGGGGAGACTATGGCTACACCTTC.

The genes are TRBV5-4 and TRBJ2-4; maybe TRBD2 (6 bases). Germline CDR1 reads SGHNT; CDR2 reads YYREEE (reference sequence). The CDR3 is made up of 15 amino acids. Trimming cost V 0 bases and J 7 bases, with 14 bases left between them. This chain's CDR3 is CASSLATGERNIQYF. CDR3 bases: TGTGCCAGCAGCTTGGCAACGGGGGAAAGGAACATTCAGTACTTC.

The genes are TRBV4-1 and TRBJ1-5; 7 bases are a match to TRBD1. Germline lookup yields CDR1 MGHRA and CDR2 YSYEKL. The CDR3 extends over 15 amino acids. Unmatched junction bases numbered 8, after V lost 4 bases and J lost 5 bases. CDR3 loop: CASSLEDRVHQPQHF. In DNA form, the CDR3 reads TGCGCCAGCAGCCTTGAAGACAGGGTGCATCAGCCCCAGCATTTT.

The V call is TRBV5-1, the J call TRBJ1-3; TRBD1 is a possible D gene (6 bases). The CDR3 consists of 16 residues. V gave up 4 bases and J gave up 1 base, with 15 bases separating them. Germline V gives CDR1 SGHRS, CDR2 YFSETQ. The CDR3, as DNA: TGCGCCAGCAGCCCCAATTCGGACAGATCTGGAAACACCATATATTTT. Protein product: CASSPNSDRSGNTIYF. Supplemented by reference TRBV5-1 and TRBJ1-3, the full variable domain reads KAGVTQTPRYLIKTRGQQVTLSCSPISGHRSVSWYQQTPGQGLQFLFEYFSETQRNKGNFPGRFSGRQFSNSRSEMNVSTLELGDSALYLCASSPNSDRSGNTIYFGEGSWLTVV.

The rearrangement joins TRBV18 to TRBJ2-2; D gene uncertain. The CDR3 has 13 residues. Between the trimmed V and J ends, which lost 2 bases and 2 bases, there was a span of 3 bases. Germline values: CDR1 KGHSH, CDR2 LQKENI. The CDR3 DNA follows: TGTGCCAGCTCACCAGCTAACACCGGGGAGCTGTTTTTT. It specifies CASSPANTGELFF.

This clone was found once. The rearrangement joins TRBV9 to TRBJ1-2; D perhaps matches TRBD1 (6 bases). This CDR3 is built from 14 residues. V was cut by 1 base and J by 1 base, with 8 bases left in between. Germline V gene data show CDR1 as SGDLS and CDR2 as YYNGEE. This CDR3 is CASSVQQGNYGYTF. The CDR3 DNA reads as TGTGCCAGCAGCGTACAACAGGGTAACTATGGCTACACCTTC.

The chain uses TRBV5-4 and TRBJ2-3; no definite D call. The V end lost 0 bases, the J end lost 1 base, and 3 bases lay between the germline ends. The CDR3 contains 13 residues. Germline-derived CDR1 and CDR2 are SGHNT and YYREEE (reference sequence). The CDR3 nucleotides read TGTGCCAGCAGCTTGGCCGGCACAGATACGCAGTATTTT. This gives the protein CASSLAGTDTQYF.

The chain employs TRBV2 and TRBJ1-4; 10 bases fit TRBD1. The CDR3 is 15 residues long. Germline lookup yields CDR1 SNHLY and CDR2 FYNNEI. J lost 10 bases, V lost 6 bases, and 11 bases had no gene match. The CDR3 DNA reads TGTGCCAGCAGAGATGACAGGGGGCTGTTCGGAAAACTGTTTTTT. It yields the protein CASRDDRGLFGKLFF.

This clone occurred once. The genes are TRBV18 and TRBJ2-3; 13 nucleotides agree with TRBD2. Germline CDR1 KGHSH, CDR2 LQKENI. The CDR3 has 16 amino acids. V lost 3 bases, J lost 6 bases, and 6 bases stayed unmatched. CDR3 nucleotide sequence: TGTGCCAGCTCACCTCGGACTAGCGGGGGCTGGGATACGCAGTATTTT. Its protein product is CASSPRTSGGWDTQYF.

The V and J genes are TRBV5-4 and TRBJ2-4, with 8 bases aligning to TRBD1. Trimming at V came to 5 bases and at J to 7 bases, leaving 8 bases not matched to a gene. Looked up from germline, CDR1 is SGHNT and CDR2 is YYREEE (reference sequence). The CDR3 has 14 amino acids. The CDR3 spells CASSPDRVSNIQYF. The CDR3 DNA reads as TGTGCCAGCAGTCCGGACAGGGTTTCCAACATTCAGTACTTC.